A selection of T cell receptor beta chains follows, all from one sample in a study of blood T cell repertoires in COVID-19. Here immunoSEQ multiplex PCR was the method, and the copy in TCRdb shows in-frame clones only, minus some. The data hold roughly 150,000 clones, with 85% to 90% observed a single time. Sequencing was done on a sample of peripheral blood. These receptors originate from a woman older than 75 with COVID-19, enrolled during active disease. CDR3s leave out the opening cysteine and the closing phenylalanine or tryptophan.

cdr3_aa: ASYRDSYNSPLH
j_call: TRBJ1-6
v_call: TRBV19

cdr3_aa: ASSLGSALPGTDTQY
j_call: TRBJ2-3
v_call: TRBV7-2

cdr3_aa: ASSPIGQGLSYEQY
j_call: TRBJ2-7
v_call: TRBV5-5

cdr3_aa: ASSATGGQRPQH
j_call: TRBJ1-5
v_call: TRBV7-2

cdr3_aa: ASKGQAVLF
j_call: TRBJ1-4
v_call: TRBV28

cdr3_aa: SVGTIPGTDTGELF
j_call: TRBJ2-2
v_call: TRBV29-1

cdr3_aa: ASSLASLAGGEQF
j_call: TRBJ2-1
v_call: TRBV7-2

cdr3_aa: ASSYLQGGGYT
j_call: TRBJ1-2
v_call: TRBV6-2/TRBV6-3

cdr3_aa: ASSVGQIETQY
j_call: TRBJ2-5
v_call: TRBV7-2

cdr3_aa: SVEDGVFSGRNEQF
j_call: TRBJ2-1
v_call: TRBV29-1

cdr3_aa: ASSSRVPETQY
j_call: TRBJ2-5
v_call: TRBV6-5

cdr3_aa: ASSPGDASNQPQH
j_call: TRBJ1-5
v_call: TRBV6-5

cdr3_aa: ASSLGGTGGGEQY
j_call: TRBJ2-7
v_call: TRBV5-1

cdr3_aa: ASSPHSGNEETQY
j_call: TRBJ2-5
v_call: TRBV7-2

cdr3_aa: ASRLAGSGSSYEQY
j_call: TRBJ2-7
v_call: TRBV27

cdr3_aa: SADREAAF
j_call: TRBJ1-1
v_call: TRBV29-1

cdr3_aa: ASSQVLGLAGAAGEQY
j_call: TRBJ2-7
v_call: TRBV4-1

cdr3_aa: ASSLTLAGEEETQY
j_call: TRBJ2-5
v_call: TRBV5-6

cdr3_aa: ASSPGQSSGNTIY
j_call: TRBJ1-3
v_call: TRBV5-1

cdr3_aa: ASSSPGTYEQY
j_call: TRBJ2-7
v_call: TRBV19

cdr3_aa: ASSAPGESSRPYEQY
j_call: TRBJ2-7
v_call: TRBV5-1

cdr3_aa: ASSRDRGPSYEQY
j_call: TRBJ2-7
v_call: TRBV7-9

cdr3_aa: ASSEFGGGTSGNVRSYNEQF
j_call: TRBJ2-1
v_call: TRBV6-1

cdr3_aa: ASSLLRGPEAF
j_call: TRBJ1-1
v_call: TRBV12-3/TRBV12-4

cdr3_aa: SVASAGVSEAF
j_call: TRBJ1-1
v_call: TRBV29-1

cdr3_aa: ASSQRGQPQH
j_call: TRBJ1-5
v_call: TRBV3-1/TRBV3-2

cdr3_aa: ASSLLGAKETQY
j_call: TRBJ2-5
v_call: TRBV5-8

cdr3_aa: ASSDFGSGNTIY
j_call: TRBJ1-3
v_call: TRBV9

cdr3_aa: ASSEYEEAF
j_call: TRBJ1-1
v_call: TRBV25-1

cdr3_aa: ASSRDSYNEQF
j_call: TRBJ2-1
v_call: TRBV6-5

cdr3_aa: ASTTGTGLGYT
j_call: TRBJ1-2
v_call: TRBV12-3/TRBV12-4

cdr3_aa: ASSYSTKDRVGNQPQH
j_call: TRBJ1-5
v_call: TRBV6-2/TRBV6-3

cdr3_aa: ASQKREIYNEQF
j_call: TRBJ2-1
v_call: TRBV7-2

cdr3_aa: ASSLDPQSGLALNWQY
j_call: TRBJ2-5
v_call: TRBV11-3

cdr3_aa: ASSVDRGLGRETQY
j_call: TRBJ2-5
v_call: TRBV2

cdr3_aa: ASSPDSTHEQF
j_call: TRBJ2-1
v_call: TRBV18

cdr3_aa: ATSIGTGVSEQY
j_call: TRBJ2-7
v_call: TRBV15

cdr3_aa: ASSQTRGAGEQY
j_call: TRBJ2-7
v_call: TRBV3-1/TRBV3-2

cdr3_aa: ASSTLSVNTEAF
j_call: TRBJ1-1
v_call: TRBV19

cdr3_aa: ASSQEDRGNEQF
j_call: TRBJ2-1
v_call: TRBV4-3

cdr3_aa: ASSEGTGGGIPLH
j_call: TRBJ1-6
v_call: TRBV6-1

cdr3_aa: ASSQYPGQNNEKLF
j_call: TRBJ1-4
v_call: TRBV14

cdr3_aa: ASSWTVTGELF
j_call: TRBJ2-2
v_call: TRBV6-5

cdr3_aa: ASSATSGSLNEQF
j_call: TRBJ2-1
v_call: TRBV6-1

cdr3_aa: ASSPPGTGNGYT
j_call: TRBJ1-2
v_call: TRBV18

cdr3_aa: ASRTGQGPYEQY
j_call: TRBJ2-7
v_call: TRBV7-2

cdr3_aa: ASSLPKRNTEAF
j_call: TRBJ1-1
v_call: TRBV6-2/TRBV6-3

cdr3_aa: ASSYSSQGKGNTIY
j_call: TRBJ1-3
v_call: TRBV6-5

cdr3_aa: ASSQGLANEQF
j_call: TRBJ2-1
v_call: TRBV4-1

cdr3_aa: ASTQGGTGSRDEQY
j_call: TRBJ2-7
v_call: TRBV28

cdr3_aa: ASSFGTEETEAF
j_call: TRBJ1-1
v_call: TRBV5-6

cdr3_aa: ASSRTVNNEQF
j_call: TRBJ2-1
v_call: TRBV6-5

cdr3_aa: ASSLGDRGDNTEAF
j_call: TRBJ1-1
v_call: TRBV7-2

cdr3_aa: ASSSDRGSAQPQH
j_call: TRBJ1-5
v_call: TRBV6-6

cdr3_aa: ASSWGTETLNEQY
j_call: TRBJ2-7
v_call: TRBV19